This TCR beta chain stems from a study of OX40 agonist ivuxolimab in advanced cancers. Produced via immunoSEQ multiplex PCR; TCRdb's table is partial and in-frame only. This table has around 120,000 clones, roughly nine tenths appearing once. CDR3 length: 13 amino acids. Germline V gene sequence: CDR1 MNHEY, CDR2 SVGAGI. Trimming took off 7 bases at V and 4 bases at J, with 13 bases between the two ends. This sequence was found in an adult with an advanced solid tumor such as melanoma, head and neck, liver or kidney cancer. The genes are TRBV6-5 and TRBJ1-2; D remains unclear. Sequencing was performed on CD4+ or CD8+ T cells sorted from blood, taken in a trial of the OX40 agonist ivuxolimab. The CDR3: CASKADLSYGYTF. The CDR3 nucleotides read TGTGCCAGCAAGGCTGACTTGAGCTATGGCTACACCTTC.